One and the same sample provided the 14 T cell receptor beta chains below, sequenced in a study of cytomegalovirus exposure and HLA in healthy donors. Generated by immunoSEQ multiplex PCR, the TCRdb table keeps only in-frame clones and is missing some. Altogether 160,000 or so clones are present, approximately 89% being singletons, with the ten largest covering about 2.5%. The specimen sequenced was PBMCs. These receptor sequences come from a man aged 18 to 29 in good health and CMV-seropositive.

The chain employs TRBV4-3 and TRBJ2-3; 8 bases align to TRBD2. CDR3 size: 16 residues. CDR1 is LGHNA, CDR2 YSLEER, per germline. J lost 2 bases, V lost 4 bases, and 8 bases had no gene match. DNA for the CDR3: TGCGCCAGCAGCCCCGATGCGGGAGGCCTCACAGATACGCAGTATTTT. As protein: CASSPDAGGLTDTQYF.

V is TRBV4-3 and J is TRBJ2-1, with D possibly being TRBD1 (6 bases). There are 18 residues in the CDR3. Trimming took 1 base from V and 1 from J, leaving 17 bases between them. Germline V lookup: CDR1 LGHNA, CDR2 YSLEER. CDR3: CASSQVPIRQGSYNEQFF. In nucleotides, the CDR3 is TGCGCCAGCAGCCAAGTCCCTATACGCCAGGGGTCCTACAATGAGCAGTTCTTC.

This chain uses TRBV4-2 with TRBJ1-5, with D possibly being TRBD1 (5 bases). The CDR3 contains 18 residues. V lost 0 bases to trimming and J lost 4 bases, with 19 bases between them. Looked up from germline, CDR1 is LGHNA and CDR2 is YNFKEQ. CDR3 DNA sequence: TGTGCCAGCAGCCAAGAGGGCTTCCCGGGGGGGGGAAATCAGCCCCAGCATTTT. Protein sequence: CASSQEGFPGGGNQPQHF.

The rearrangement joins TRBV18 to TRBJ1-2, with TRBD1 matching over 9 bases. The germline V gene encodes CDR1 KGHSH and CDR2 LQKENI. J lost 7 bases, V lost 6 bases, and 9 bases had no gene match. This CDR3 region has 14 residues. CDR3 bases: TGTGCCAGCTCCCTATCTGCACAGGGGGCTGGCTACACCTTC. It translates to CASSLSAQGAGYTF. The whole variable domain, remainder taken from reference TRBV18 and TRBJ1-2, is NAGVMQNPRHLVRRRGQEARLRCSPMKGHSHVYWYRQLPEEGLKFMVYLQKENIIDESGMPKERFSAEFPKEGPSILRIQQVVRGDSAAYFCASSLSAQGAGYTFGSGTRLTVV.

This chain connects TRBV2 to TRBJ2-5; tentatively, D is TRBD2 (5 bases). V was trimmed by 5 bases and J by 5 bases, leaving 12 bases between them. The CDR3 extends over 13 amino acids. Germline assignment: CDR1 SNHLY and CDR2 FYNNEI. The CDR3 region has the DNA TGTGCCAGCAGTCCGGACTGGGTGGAGACCCAGTACTTC. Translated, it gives CASSPDWVETQYF.

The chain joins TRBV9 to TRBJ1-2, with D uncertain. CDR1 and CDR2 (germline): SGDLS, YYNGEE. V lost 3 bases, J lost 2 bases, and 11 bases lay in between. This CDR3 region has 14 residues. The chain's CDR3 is CASSGGPGNYGYTF. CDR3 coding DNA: TGTGCCAGCAGCGGAGGCCCGGGAAACTATGGCTACACCTTC.

CDR3 region: CSVEVRRGYTF. CDR3 nucleotides: TGCAGCGTTGAAGTTCGGAGGGGCTACACCTTC. The V and J genes are TRBV29-1 and TRBJ1-2; the D is unclear. V was trimmed by 1 base and J by 8 bases, leaving 8 bases between them. Per the germline V gene, CDR1 is SQVTM and CDR2 is ANQGSEA. The CDR3 has 11 residues.

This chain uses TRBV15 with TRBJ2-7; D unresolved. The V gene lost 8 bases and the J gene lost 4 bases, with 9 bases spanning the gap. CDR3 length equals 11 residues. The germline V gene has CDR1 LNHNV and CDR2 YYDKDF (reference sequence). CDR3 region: CATLLRYEQYF. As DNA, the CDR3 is TGTGCCACCCTTCTCAGGTACGAGCAGTACTTC. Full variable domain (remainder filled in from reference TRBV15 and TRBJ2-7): DAMVIQNPRYQVTQFGKPVTLSCSQTLNHNVMYWYQQKSSQAPKLLFHYYDKDFNNEADTPDNFQSRRPNTSFCFLDIRSPGLGDTAMYLCATLLRYEQYFGPGTRLTVT.

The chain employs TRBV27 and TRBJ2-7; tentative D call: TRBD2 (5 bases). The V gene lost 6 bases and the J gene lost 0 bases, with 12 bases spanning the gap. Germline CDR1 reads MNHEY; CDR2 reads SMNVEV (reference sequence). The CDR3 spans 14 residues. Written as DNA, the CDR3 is TGTGCCAGCAGACGGGCGGGTAGCTCCTACGAGCAGTACTTC. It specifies CASRRAGSSYEQYF.

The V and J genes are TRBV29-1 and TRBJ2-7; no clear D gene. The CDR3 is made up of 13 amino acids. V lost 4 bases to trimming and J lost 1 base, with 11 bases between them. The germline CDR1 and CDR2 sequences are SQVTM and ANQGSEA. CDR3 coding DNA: TGCAGCGTTGTACGTCAGAAATCCTACGAGCAGTACTTC. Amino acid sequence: CSVVRQKSYEQYF.

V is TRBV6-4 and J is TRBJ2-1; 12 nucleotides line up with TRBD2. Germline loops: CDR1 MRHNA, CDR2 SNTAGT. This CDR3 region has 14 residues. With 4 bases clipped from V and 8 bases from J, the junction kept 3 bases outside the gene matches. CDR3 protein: CASSASSGRDEQFF. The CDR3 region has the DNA TGTGCCAGCAGTGCGTCTAGCGGGAGGGATGAGCAGTTCTTC.

The CDR3 DNA is TGCAGTGCTAGTCACATTGAAGCTTTCTTT. Encoded protein: CSASHIEAFF. J is TRBJ1-1 and V is TRBV20-1; no definite D call. V was trimmed by 3 bases and J by 7 bases, leaving 6 bases between them. CDR3 length: 10 amino acids. Germline loops: CDR1 DFQATT, CDR2 SNEGSKA (reference sequence).

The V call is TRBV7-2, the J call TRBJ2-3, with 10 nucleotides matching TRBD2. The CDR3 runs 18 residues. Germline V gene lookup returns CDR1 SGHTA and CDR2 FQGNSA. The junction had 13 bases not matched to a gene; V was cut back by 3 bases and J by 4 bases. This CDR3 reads CASSFPNGLAENPDTQYF. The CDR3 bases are TGTGCCAGCAGCTTCCCCAACGGACTAGCGGAAAATCCAGATACGCAGTATTTT.

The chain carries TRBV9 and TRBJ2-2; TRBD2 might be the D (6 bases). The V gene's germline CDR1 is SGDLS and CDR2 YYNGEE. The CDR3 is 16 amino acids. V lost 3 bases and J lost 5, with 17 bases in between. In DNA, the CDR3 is TGTGCCAGCAGCGCCCCCCGGGGTCGGGGGACCGGGGAGCTGTTTTTT. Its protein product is CASSAPRGRGTGELFF. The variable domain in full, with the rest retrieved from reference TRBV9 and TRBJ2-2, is DSGVTQTPKHLITATGQRVTLRCSPRSGDLSVYWYQQSLDQGLQFLIQYYNGEERAKGNILERFSAQQFPDLHSELNLSSLELGDSALYFCASSAPRGRGTGELFFGEGSRLTVL.